This paragraph reports one T cell receptor beta chain. The sort gate was single viable CD3+CD4+CD8-CD45RO+ cells for memory CD4+ T cells. The CDR3 consists of 15 residues. Germline V gives CDR1 SGHKS, CDR2 YYEKEE (reference sequence). V lost 4 bases, J lost 1 base, and 12 bases lay in between. TCRdb keeps only in-frame clones here, not all; method: immunoSEQ multiplex PCR. There are about 46,000 clones in the sample; around 74% occur only once, and 0.61% lies in the top ten. The source of the sample is a study of memory CD4+ T cells and cytomegalovirus serostatus. The chain has TRBV5-5 and TRBJ1-5; D gene ambiguous. The sequenced sample consisted of memory CD4+ T cells from blood. The clonotype originates from an adult in good health and CMV-seronegative. DNA for the CDR3: TGTGCCAGCAGCACGGACCCGTGGAGCAATCAGCCCCAGCATTTT. Translated: CASSTDPWSNQPQHF.